One sample yielded the 19 T cell receptor beta chains listed below, sequenced in a study of T cells in tuberculosis. After thawing and overnight rest, PBMC were stained with GMM-loaded CD1B tetramer, viability dye and anti-CD3 for sorting. The CD1B tetramers carried C32 glucose monomycolate purified from Rhodococcus equi. Sequencing was performed with immunoSEQ multiplex PCR; in TCRdb, only in-frame clones are kept and a portion is missing. The sample gives tens of thousands of clones, approximately 90% of which show up once; around 1.8% is in the top ten. Sequencing was performed on CD1b-GMM tetramer-negative cells sorted from PBMCs. These receptor sequences come from an adult woman with latent tuberculosis.

The rearrangement joins TRBV5-1 to TRBJ1-1; D perhaps matches TRBD1 (5 bases). Germline lookup yields CDR1 SGHRS and CDR2 YFSETQ. This CDR3 region has 13 residues. The V end was cut by 6 bases, the J end by 1 base, with 10 bases between. This CDR3 is CASNYRRNTEAFF. CDR3 DNA: TGCGCCAGCAACTACAGGAGGAACACTGAAGCTTTCTTT.

The chain has TRBV7-6 and TRBJ1-5; tentatively, D is TRBD1 (5 bases). The CDR3 spans 13 residues. Looked up from germline, CDR1 is SGHVS and CDR2 is FNYEAQ. The V end lost 1 base, the J end lost 5 bases, and 6 bases lay between the germline ends. The CDR3 loop is CASSLVQDQPQHF. The CDR3 nucleotides are TGTGCCAGCAGCTTAGTACAGGATCAGCCCCAGCATTTT.

The chain couples TRBV14 to TRBJ2-2, with 10 bases identical to TRBD1. The ends lost 6 bases at V and 5 bases at J; junction bases unmatched: 3. Germline V lookup: CDR1 SGHDN, CDR2 FVKESK. The CDR3 runs 14 residues. The CDR3 loop reads CASSPGQGTGELFF. For the CDR3, the DNA is TGTGCCAGCAGTCCGGGACAGGGGACCGGGGAGCTGTTTTTT.

This clone was detected only once. V and J are TRBV2 and TRBJ2-7; the match to TRBD2 covers 8 bases. The CDR3 consists of 15 residues. The germline V gene has CDR1 SNHLY and CDR2 FYNNEI. The ends lost 5 bases at V and 0 bases at J; junction bases unmatched: 6. The CDR3 loop reads CASSRSGASSYEQYV. The CDR3 DNA follows: TGTGCCAGCAGTCGTAGCGGGGCTTCCTCCTACGAGCAGTACGTC.

The genes are TRBV5-1 and TRBJ1-1, with TRBD1 as a possible D gene (5 bases). There are 16 residues in the CDR3. Looked up from germline, CDR1 is SGHRS and CDR2 is YFSETQ. V shed 3 bases and J shed 1 base, with 16 bases lying between them. In nucleotides, the CDR3 is TGCGCCAGCAGCTGGGGGGTGACAGCCTCGAACACTGAAGCTTTCTTT. As protein: CASSWGVTASNTEAFF.

The chain links TRBV18 to TRBJ1-2; TRBD1 matches at 9 bases. V trimming: 2 bases; J trimming: 1 base; junction bases outside the gene matches: 14. CDR1 is KGHSH and CDR2 is LQKENI in the germline V gene. CDR3 length: 19 amino acids. CDR3 in DNA: TGTGCCAGCTCACCATCGTTGGGGACAGGGCTAACAAGTAACTATGGCTACACCTTC. Protein: CASSPSLGTGLTSNYGYTF. Full variable domain (remainder filled in from reference TRBV18 and TRBJ1-2): NAGVMQNPRHLVRRRGQEARLRCSPMKGHSHVYWYRQLPEEGLKFMVYLQKENIIDESGMPKERFSAEFPKEGPSILRIQQVVRGDSAAYFCASSPSLGTGLTSNYGYTFGSGTRLTVV.

For the CDR3, the DNA is TGTGCCAGCAGCTTAGGGGCCACAACCTACGAGCAGTACTTC. It yields the protein CASSLGATTYEQYF. V and J are TRBV11-2 and TRBJ2-7, with unresolved D. Trimming took off 1 base at V and 2 bases at J, with 9 bases between the two ends. Germline V CDR1 and CDR2: SGHAT, FQNNGV. The CDR3 contains 14 residues.

This clone was observed a handful of times. The chain couples TRBV7-9 to TRBJ1-1, with D perhaps matching TRBD1 (6 bases). This CDR3 spans 15 amino acids. Germline values: CDR1 SEHNR, CDR2 FQNEAQ (reference sequence). V was pared by 1 base and J by 1 base, with 10 bases between. Written as DNA, the CDR3 is TGTGCCAGCAGCTTAGGTGGACAGTCGAACACTGAAGCTTTCTTT. Encoded protein: CASSLGGQSNTEAFF.

Details on this clone: The junction does not match germline at one end; this may be a read error. The chain joins TRBV7-7 to TRBJ2-3; D might be TRBD1 (6 bases). The CDR3 loop spans 15 amino acids. The germline V gene has CDR1 SSHAT and CDR2 FNYEAQ (reference sequence). CDR3 loop: CASSLIRGSTDTQYF. The CDR3 region has the DNA TGTGCTAGCAGCTTAATTAGGGGGAGCACAGATACGCAGTATTTT.

The chain carries TRBV5-1 and TRBJ1-5; D unclear. Germline V gene data show CDR1 as SGHRS and CDR2 as YFSETQ. V was clipped by 2 bases and J by 5 bases, with 14 bases between them. This CDR3 region has 15 residues. The chain's CDR3 is CASSLSPYGDQPQHF. DNA of the CDR3: TGCGCCAGCAGCTTATCCCCATACGGGGATCAGCCCCAGCATTTT.

This chain connects TRBV19 to TRBJ2-5, with TRBD1 matching 7 bases. Germline V gives CDR1 LNHDA, CDR2 SQIVND (reference sequence). The CDR3 length is 14 residues. J lost 6 bases, V lost 3 bases, and 7 bases had no gene match. DNA for the CDR3: TGTGCCAGTAGTATTGAACACAGGGGACAGACCCAGTACTTC. Translation gives CASSIEHRGQTQYF. The full variable domain, in which reference TRBV19 and TRBJ2-5 provide the parts outside the CDR3, is DGGITQSPKYLFRKEGQNVTLSCEQNLNHDAMYWYRQDPGQGLRLIYYSQIVNDFQKGDIAEGYSVSREKKESFPLTVTSAQKNPTAFYLCASSIEHRGQTQYFGPGTRLLVL.

The rearrangement joins TRBV18 to TRBJ1-5, with D unresolved. V was pared by 4 bases and J by 2 bases, with 9 bases between. Germline CDR1 reads KGHSH; CDR2 reads LQKENI. This CDR3 is 14 amino acids long. The CDR3 loop reads CASSREQGNQPQHF. The CDR3, as DNA: TGTGCCAGCTCACGCGAGCAGGGCAATCAGCCCCAGCATTTT.

This clone was counted a single time. The CDR3 reads CASGPGTGRYEQYF. The CDR3 DNA sequence: TGTGCCAGCGGCCCCGGGACAGGGAGGTACGAGCAGTACTTC. This rearrangement joins TRBV6-1 to TRBJ2-7; 9 bases align to TRBD1. With 8 bases clipped from V and 4 bases from J, the junction kept 9 bases outside the gene matches. This CDR3 is 14 amino acids long. The V gene's germline CDR1 is MNHNS and CDR2 SASEGT.

This chain joins TRBV7-2 and TRBJ2-6; 9 nucleotides line up with TRBD2. J lost 1 base, V lost 7 bases, and 14 bases had no gene match. The CDR3 totals 19 residues. CDR1 and CDR2 from the germline V gene are SGHTA and FQGNSA. The chain's CDR3 is CASTTRRGGRPSGANVLTF. The CDR3 nucleotides read TGTGCCAGCACCACACGGCGGGGGGGCAGACCTTCTGGGGCCAACGTCCTGACTTTC.

CDR3 sequence reads: CASSPGGTGGNTGELFF. The CDR3 coding sequence is TGTGCCAGCAGCCCTGGGGGGACAGGTGGGAACACCGGGGAGCTGTTTTTT. V is TRBV5-6 and J is TRBJ2-2, with 8 bases lining up with TRBD1. The CDR3 runs 17 residues. The J segment lost 1 base and the V segment lost 4 bases, leaving 9 bases of the junction unmatched. Germline CDR1 SGHDT, CDR2 YYEEEE.

J is TRBJ2-2 and V is TRBV7-9; D is perhaps TRBD1 or TRBD2 (6 bases each). The V gene's germline CDR1 is SEHNR and CDR2 FQNEAQ (reference sequence). The CDR3 sequence is 13 residues long. Trimming pared 5 bases from V and 6 bases from J, leaving 10 bases between. The CDR3 DNA reads TGTGCCAGCAGCGTAGGGGGGCCCGGGGAGCTGTTTTTT. Translation: CASSVGGPGELFF.

The rearrangement joins TRBV7-9 to TRBJ1-4; 10 positions match TRBD1. Germline V gene sequence: CDR1 SEHNR, CDR2 FQNEAQ (reference sequence). Germline trimming cut 2 bases from V and 2 bases from J; bases unmatched to any gene: 8. The CDR3 has 18 amino acids. For the CDR3, the DNA is TGTGCCAGCAGCTTACAACGGACAGGGGGGATGACTAATGAAAAACTGTTTTTT. It yields the protein CASSLQRTGGMTNEKLFF. The variable domain in full, completed from reference TRBV7-9 and TRBJ1-4, reads DTGVSQNPRHKITKRGQNVTFRCDPISEHNRLYWYRQTLGQGPEFLTYFQNEAQLEKSRLLSDRFSAERPKGSFSTLEIQRTEQGDSAMYLCASSLQRTGGMTNEKLFFGSGTQLSVL.

The chain combines TRBV5-1 with TRBJ1-4; a weak D match, TRBD1 (6 bases). The CDR3 has 18 residues. V lost 0 bases and J 0 bases, leaving 15 bases between the germline ends. Germline V gene sequence: CDR1 SGHRS, CDR2 YFSETQ. The CDR3 region has the DNA TGCGCCAGCAGCTTGGTAGTGCGGGGGCCGGCAACTAATGAAAAACTGTTTTTT. Translated: CASSLVVRGPATNEKLFF.

The chain recombines TRBV30 with TRBJ1-2; D is possibly TRBD1 (5 bases). In germline, CDR1 is GTSNPN, CDR2 SVGIG (reference sequence). V dropped 3 bases and J dropped 7 bases, with 12 bases sitting between them. The CDR3 is 12 residues long. CDR3 amino acids: CAWRQEESGYTF. CDR3 in DNA: TGTGCCTGGAGACAGGAAGAGAGTGGCTACACCTTC.